These T cell receptor beta chains were read from a single sample in a study of identical twins. TCRdb recomputed calls from the 5' RACE reads with MiXCR, one row per CDR3 protein. The table lists about 470,000 distinct CDR3 sequences, 20% to 30% of them singletons, with approximately 2.9% in the top ten. This sample also appeared in a second study, on T cells expressing NK-cell markers.

The sequencing sample was made of CD4+ T cells sorted from blood. The receptors come from a woman between 18 and 29 years old in good health. Both conserved end residues are part of each CDR3. A D gene is named only where the DNA matches it firmly. Size tells how often a clone was seen (once, few, many) or the class of an expanded clone, and some rows leave it out.

V gene,D gene,clone size,J gene,CDR3 protein,CDR3 DNA
TRBV12-3/TRBV12-4,.,.,TRBJ2-4,CASTRANIQYF,TGTGCCAGCACGCGAGCGAACATTCAGTACTTC
TRBV20-1,.,few,TRBJ1-5,CSARALGGNQPQHF,TGCAGTGCTAGAGCCCTCGGGGGCAATCAGCCCCAGCATTTT
TRBV20-1,.,.,TRBJ1-2,CSAWVTSPNYGYTF,TGCAGTGCTTGGGTGACTAGCCCCAACTATGGCTACACCTTC
TRBV2,TRBD2,.,TRBJ2-3,CASSSGSGRFRTDTQYF,TGTGCCAGCAGTTCTGGTAGCGGGAGGTTCCGCACAGATACGCAGTATTTT
TRBV20-1,.,few,TRBJ1-1,CSALRGANTEAFF,TGCAGTGCTCTTCGGGGGGCCAACACTGAAGCTTTCTTT
TRBV20-1,.,.,TRBJ2-5,CSARFLKGGRDQETQYF,TGCAGTGCTAGATTCCTTAAAGGAGGGCGGGATCAAGAGACCCAGTACTTC
TRBV5-6,.,.,TRBJ1-2,CASSPLDPRGGYTF,TGTGCCAGCAGCCCCCTAGACCCGAGGGGTGGCTACACCTTC
TRBV19,TRBD1,few,TRBJ2-7,CASSEQGGYEQYF,TGTGCCAGTAGTGAACAGGGGGGCTACGAGCAGTACTTC
TRBV10-3,.,few,TRBJ2-3,CAISESYGGSTDTQYF,TGTGCCATCAGTGAGTCGTATGGGGGAAGCACAGATACGCAGTATTTT
TRBV7-3,.,.,TRBJ2-2,CASSHRESSTGELFF,TGTGCCAGCAGCCACCGGGAATCGAGTACCGGGGAGCTGTTTTTT
TRBV20-1,.,.,TRBJ1-4,CTGEQHGEKLFF,TGCACCGGGGAGCAGCACGGTGAAAAACTGTTTTTT
TRBV20-1,.,.,TRBJ1-6,CSAGAGRSPLHF,TGCAGTGCTGGGGCAGGAAGGTCACCCCTCCACTTT
TRBV3-1,.,few,TRBJ2-1,CASSQVLASEQFF,TGTGCCAGCAGCCAAGTACTAGCCAGTGAGCAGTTCTTC
TRBV20-1,TRBD2,.,TRBJ2-1,CSAASGRPNEQFF,TGCAGTGCTGCTAGCGGGAGGCCGAATGAGCAGTTCTTC
TRBV4-3,.,few,TRBJ2-7,CASSQVSGTYEQYF,TGCGCCAGCAGCCAAGTCTCAGGGACTTACGAGCAGTACTTC
TRBV3-1,.,few,TRBJ1-3,CASSPDTGNTIYF,TGTGCCAGCAGCCCGGACACTGGAAACACCATATATTTT
TRBV12-3/TRBV12-4,TRBD1,many,TRBJ2-7,CASSQDRFNYEQYF,TGTGCCAGCAGCCAGGACAGGTTCAACTACGAGCAGTACTTC
TRBV2,TRBD2,.,TRBJ2-2,CASSEGLAANTGELFF,TGTGCCAGCAGTGAGGGACTAGCGGCGAACACCGGGGAGCTGTTTTTT
TRBV7-6,.,few,TRBJ2-1,CASSLVRLVERNEQFF,TGTGCCAGCAGCTTAGTCCGGCTAGTCGAGCGCAATGAGCAGTTCTTC
TRBV18,.,few,TRBJ2-2,CASSLSTVSVTGELFF,TGTGCCAGCTCACTATCGACGGTATCAGTCACCGGGGAGCTGTTTTTT
TRBV14,TRBD1,few,TRBJ2-7,CASSRGTGAYEQYF,TGTGCCAGCAGCCGCGGGACAGGGGCCTACGAGCAGTACTTC
TRBV6-1,.,few,TRBJ2-7,CASRDRPTYEQYF,TGTGCCAGCAGAGACAGGCCCACCTACGAGCAGTACTTC
TRBV29-1,.,.,TRBJ1-2,CSVETENYGYTF,TGCAGCGTTGAAACAGAAAACTATGGCTACACCTTC
TRBV20-1,TRBD1,few,TRBJ1-2,CSAGTGGGGYTF,TGCAGTGCTGGAACAGGGGGCGGTGGCTACACCTTC
TRBV5-1,.,once,TRBJ2-6,CASGAGRGSSGANVLTF,TGCGCCAGCGGAGCGGGCAGGGGGTCCTCTGGGGCCAACGTCCTGACTTTC
TRBV7-9,.,.,TRBJ2-1,CASSLEGLSSYNEQFF,TGTGCCAGCAGCTTAGAAGGCCTGAGCTCCTACAATGAGCAGTTCTTC
TRBV7-2,TRBD1,few,TRBJ1-2,CASSSNRGYGYTF,TGTGCCAGCAGCTCGAACAGGGGCTATGGCTACACCTTC
TRBV5-1,TRBD1,.,TRBJ2-7,CASSGGTASYEQYF,TGCGCCAGCAGCGGTGGGACAGCTTCCTACGAGCAGTACTTC
TRBV7-2,.,few,TRBJ1-2,CASKRGDGHGYTF,TGTGCCAGCAAAAGGGGGGACGGACATGGCTACACCTTC
TRBV5-1,.,many,TRBJ2-7,CASSLEASYEQYF,TGCGCCAGCAGCTTGGAGGCCAGCTACGAGCAGTACTTC
TRBV5-1,.,.,TRBJ2-1,CASSLAPGHYYNEQFF,TGCGCCAGCAGCTTGGCCCCGGGACACTATTACAATGAGCAGTTCTTC
TRBV20-1,.,.,TRBJ1-1,CSARDDSKNEAFF,TGCAGTGCTAGGGATGACAGTAAGAATGAAGCTTTCTTT
TRBV20-1,TRBD2,many,TRBJ2-3,CSAKGTSGADTQYF,TGCAGTGCTAAGGGGACTAGCGGTGCAGATACGCAGTATTTT
TRBV12-3/TRBV12-4,TRBD1,.,TRBJ1-2,CATGQGNYGYTF,TGTGCCACCGGACAGGGGAACTATGGCTACACCTTC
TRBV20-1,.,.,TRBJ1-6,CSASSGVRSPLHF,TGCAGTGCTAGTAGTGGGGTTCGTTCACCCCTCCACTTT
TRBV11-2,.,.,TRBJ2-7,CASSLDAGVEQYF,TGTGCCAGCAGCTTAGATGCAGGGGTCGAGCAGTACTTC
TRBV20-1,TRBD2,few,TRBJ2-5,CSARDWGSGKRETQYF,TGCAGTGCTAGAGACTGGGGTAGCGGGAAACGGGAGACCCAGTACTTC
TRBV6-1,.,.,TRBJ1-5,CASSVKAGQPQHF,TGTGCCAGCAGTGTGAAGGCCGGGCAGCCCCAGCATTTT
TRBV5-1,.,few,TRBJ2-3,CASSFGTPTDTQYF,TGCGCCAGCAGCTTCGGGACTCCCACAGATACGCAGTATTTT
TRBV12-3/TRBV12-4,.,.,TRBJ1-2,CASSYSPVTLYGYTF,TGTGCCAGCAGTTACTCCCCAGTAACCCTCTATGGCTACACCTTC
TRBV20-1,.,.,TRBJ2-7,CSVKQGNEQYF,TGCAGTGTTAAACAGGGTAACGAGCAGTACTTC
TRBV20-1,.,.,TRBJ2-7,CSASLSVQRITEQYF,TGCAGTGCTAGTTTATCCGTCCAGCGGATAACAGAACAGTACTTC
TRBV7-9,TRBD2,few,TRBJ2-1,CASGRSGGHNEQFF,TGTGCCAGCGGCCGGAGCGGGGGGCACAATGAGCAGTTCTTC
TRBV7-9,TRBD1,.,TRBJ1-6,CASSSGTDNSPLHF,TGTGCCAGCAGCTCAGGGACAGATAATTCACCCCTCCACTTT
TRBV7-6,.,few,TRBJ2-1,CASSSGVSSSYNEQFF,TGTGCCAGCAGCTCAGGGGTCTCGAGCTCCTACAATGAGCAGTTCTTC
TRBV20-1,TRBD1,.,TRBJ1-6,CSAQDRGSPLHF,TGCAGTGCACAGGACAGGGGGTCACCCCTCCACTTT
TRBV10-2,TRBD1,.,TRBJ1-4,CASLDRGVEKLFF,TGCGCCAGCCTCGACAGGGGTGTTGAAAAACTGTTTTTT
TRBV9,.,.,TRBJ1-1,CASSATGRASTEAFF,TGTGCCAGCAGCGCCACAGGGCGGGCTAGCACTGAAGCTTTCTTT
TRBV7-9,.,few,TRBJ1-1,CASSLKLARTEAFF,TGTGCCAGCAGCTTGAAGTTGGCGAGGACTGAAGCTTTCTTT
TRBV12-3/TRBV12-4,.,few,TRBJ1-2,CASSRQVYGYTF,TGTGCCAGCAGCAGACAAGTCTATGGCTACACCTTC
TRBV7-8,.,once,TRBJ2-3,CASDVFRGDTQYF,TGTGCCAGCGACGTCTTTCGAGGGGATACGCAGTATTTT
TRBV28,.,.,TRBJ1-2,CASSPVRSYYGYTF,TGTGCCAGCAGCCCAGTGAGGTCTTACTATGGCTACACCTTC